Only a few counts were recorded for the clone carrying this TCR beta chain. Its antigen is as yet unknown. These data come from a study of OX40 agonist ivuxolimab in advanced cancers. About the study: Three patients, one with hepatocellular carcinoma and two with cutaneous melanoma, achieved partial responses. Overall study findings and caveats: Near-lowest levels of clonal expansion characterized partial responders at 0.1-3.0 mg/kg. By week 6 at 0.1 to 3.0 mg/kg, blood CD4+ and CD8+ T cells had expanded clonally. Relative to CD4+, CD8+ T cells held more expanded clones on average.

This CDR3 region has 18 residues. Per germline, CDR1 LNHDA and CDR2 SQIVND (reference sequence). Germline trimming cut 3 bases from V and 2 bases from J; bases unmatched to any gene: 13. Sequencing used immunoSEQ multiplex PCR; TCRdb keeps in-frame clones, though not all of them. The sample lists 80,000 to 95,000 clones, roughly nine tenths occurring once. V is TRBV19 and J is TRBJ2-7; 10 positions match TRBD1. This material consisted of CD4+ or CD8+ T cells sorted from blood, taken in a trial of the OX40 agonist ivuxolimab. The clonotype was recovered from an adult with an advanced solid tumor such as melanoma, head and neck, liver or kidney cancer. Here the CDR3 DNA reads TGTGCCAGTAGTATCGCGATTAACTGGGGACAGGGGACCTACGAGCAGTACTTC. It is translated as CASSIAINWGQGTYEQYF.